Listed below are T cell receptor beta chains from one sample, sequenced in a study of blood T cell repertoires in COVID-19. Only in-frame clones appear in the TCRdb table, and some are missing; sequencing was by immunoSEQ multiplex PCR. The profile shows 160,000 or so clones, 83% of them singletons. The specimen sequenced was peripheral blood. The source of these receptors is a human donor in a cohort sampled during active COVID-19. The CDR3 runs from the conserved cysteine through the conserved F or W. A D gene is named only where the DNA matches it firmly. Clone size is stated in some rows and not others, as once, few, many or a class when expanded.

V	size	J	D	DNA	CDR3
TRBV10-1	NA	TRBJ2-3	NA	TGCGCCAGCAGTGGCAGGGAGGAAGCAGATACGCAGTATTTT	CASSGREEADTQYF
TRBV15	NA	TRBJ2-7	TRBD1	TGTGCCACCAGCCCAAAACCTCGGGACAGCTACGAGCAGTACTTC	CATSPKPRDSYEQYF
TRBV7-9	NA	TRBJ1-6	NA	TGTGCCAGCAGCCCTACAGGGAACAACTCACCCCTCCACTTT	CASSPTGNNSPLHF
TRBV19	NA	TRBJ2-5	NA	TGTGCCAGTAGTATTGCAACGGTACAAGAGACCCAGTACTTC	CASSIATVQETQYF
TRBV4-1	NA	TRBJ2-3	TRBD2	TGCGCCAGCAAAGCGGCTAGCGGGGGCACAGATACGCAGTATTTT	CASKAASGGTDTQYF
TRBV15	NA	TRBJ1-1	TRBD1	TGTGCCACCAGCCGGACAGGCGACACTGAAGCTTTCTTT	CATSRTGDTEAFF
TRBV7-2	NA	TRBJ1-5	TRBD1	TGTGCCAGCAGCCCAGGGACAGTTAGCAATCAGCCCCAGCATTTT	CASSPGTVSNQPQHF
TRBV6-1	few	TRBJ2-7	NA	TGTGCCAGCAGTGAAGCTGGGGGGTCCTCGGACGAGCAGTACTTC	CASSEAGGSSDEQYF
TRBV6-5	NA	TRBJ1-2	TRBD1	TGTGCCAGCAGTTTCCGGGACAGGGTCAAGGGCTACACCTTC	CASSFRDRVKGYTF
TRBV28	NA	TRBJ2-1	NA	TGTGCCAGCAGTTCCCCGACAGAATTACAGTTCTTC	CASSSPTELQFF
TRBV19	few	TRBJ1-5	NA	TGTGCCAGTACGACAGGCCGCCGAGGATGGCCCCAGCATTTT	CASTTGRRGWPQHF
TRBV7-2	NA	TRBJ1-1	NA	TGTGCCAGCAGCTCGCTGACAGGGAACACTGAAGCTTTCTTT	CASSSLTGNTEAFF
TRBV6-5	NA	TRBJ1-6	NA	TGTGCCAGCAGTTACATTCAGGGGAATTCACCCCTCCACTTT	CASSYIQGNSPLHF
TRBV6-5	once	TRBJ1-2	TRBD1	TGTGCCAGCAGTTACAAAGACAGGGGGTATGGCTACACCTTC	CASSYKDRGYGYTF
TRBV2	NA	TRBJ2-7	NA	TGTGCCAGCAGCTCTACGGGGATCGACGAGCAGTACTTC	CASSSTGIDEQYF
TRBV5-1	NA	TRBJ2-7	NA	TGCGCCAGCAGCTTGTATCCCAGGGGCATGGACGAGCAGTACTTC	CASSLYPRGMDEQYF
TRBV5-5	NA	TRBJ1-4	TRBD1	TGTGCCAGCAGCTGGAACCGGGACAGTTTTAGAGAAAAACTGTTTTTT	CASSWNRDSFREKLFF
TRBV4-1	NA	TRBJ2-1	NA	TGCGCCAGCAGCCAACTAGGCAATGAGCAGTTCTTC	CASSQLGNEQFF
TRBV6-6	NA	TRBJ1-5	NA	TGTGCCAGCAGTTACCGAAGGACAAACAGCAATCAGCCCCAGCATTTT	CASSYRRTNSNQPQHF
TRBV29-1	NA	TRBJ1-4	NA	TGCAGCGCTAGGAGGGACGCTGAAAAACTGTTTTTT	CSARRDAEKLFF
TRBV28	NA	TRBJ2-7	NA	TGTGCCAGCAGCCCCCGGGACGAGCAGTACTTC	CASSPRDEQYF
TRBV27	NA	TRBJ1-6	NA	TGTGCCAGCACCCCTCTGGGGCAGGGCCATTCACCCCTCCACTTT	CASTPLGQGHSPLHF
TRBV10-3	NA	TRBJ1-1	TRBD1	TGTGCCATCACCGAGCGACAGGGGGTGGCTTTCTTT	CAITERQGVAFF
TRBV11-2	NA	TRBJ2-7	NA	TGTGCCAGCAGTCAGGCTGGCTACGAGCAGTACTTC	CASSQAGYEQYF
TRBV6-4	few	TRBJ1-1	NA	TGTGCCAGCAGGGGACACCTGAACACTGAAGCTTTCTTT	CASRGHLNTEAFF
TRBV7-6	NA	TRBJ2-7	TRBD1	TGTGCCAGCAGCTTAGGACAGGGGGGGTCCTACGAGCAGTACTTC	CASSLGQGGSYEQYF
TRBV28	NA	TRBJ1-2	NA	TGTGCCAGCAGTTTATTTGCGTCAGGCAACTATGGCTACACCTTC	CASSLFASGNYGYTF
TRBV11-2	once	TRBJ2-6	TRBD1	TGTGCCAGCAGCCGTAAGACAGGGACTGGGGCCAACGTCCTGACTTTC	CASSRKTGTGANVLTF
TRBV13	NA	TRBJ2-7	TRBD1	TGTGCCAGCAGCTCCCAAACACAGGGGGACCTCTACGAGCAGTACTTC	CASSSQTQGDLYEQYF
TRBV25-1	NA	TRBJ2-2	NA	TGTGCCAGCAGGGGCAGGGATGGGACCGGGGAGCTGTTTTTT	CASRGRDGTGELFF
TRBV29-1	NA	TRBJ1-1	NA	TGCAGCGCCTGCCGTGAGCTGAACACTGAAGCTTTCTTT	CSACRELNTEAFF
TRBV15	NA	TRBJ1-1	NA	TGTGCCACCAGCAGTGATAGAGGCAGGGGGAACACTGAAGCTTTCTTT	CATSSDRGRGNTEAFF
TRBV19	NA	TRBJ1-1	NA	TGTGCCAGTAGTATGTTCTGGGGCGAGAACACTGAAGCTTTCTTT	CASSMFWGENTEAFF
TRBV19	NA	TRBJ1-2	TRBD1	TGTGCCAGTACCAGGACAGGGACTTATGGCTACACCTTC	CASTRTGTYGYTF
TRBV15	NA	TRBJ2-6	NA	TGTGCCACCAGCAGAGGGACAGAAGTATCCTCTGGGGCCAACGTCCTGACTTTC	CATSRGTEVSSGANVLTF
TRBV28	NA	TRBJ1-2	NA	TGTGCCAGCAGTTTAGTACAATATGGCTACACCTTC	CASSLVQYGYTF
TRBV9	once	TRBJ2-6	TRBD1	TGTGCCAGCAGCGCCGGAACGGGGACAGGGGGGACTGGGGCCAACGTCCTGACTTTC	CASSAGTGTGGTGANVLTF
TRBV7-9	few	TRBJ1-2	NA	TGTGCCAGCAGCTTAGCGGCCGGGGGGCGCGTTGGCTACACCTTC	CASSLAAGGRVGYTF
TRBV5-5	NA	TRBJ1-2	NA	TGTGCCAGCAGCTTGGGGCAGGCCACTAACTATGGCTACACCTTC	CASSLGQATNYGYTF
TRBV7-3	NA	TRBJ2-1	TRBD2	TGTGCCAGCAGTCCCAGCGGGAGGACGTTGGATGAGCAGTTCTTC	CASSPSGRTLDEQFF
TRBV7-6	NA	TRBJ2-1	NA	TGTGCCAGCAGCTTTGGCAAGGACAGCTCCTACAATGAGCAGTTCTTC	CASSFGKDSSYNEQFF
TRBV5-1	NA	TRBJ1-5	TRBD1	TGCGCCAGCAGCTTGGAAGGACAGGGCAATCAGCCCCAGCATTTT	CASSLEGQGNQPQHF
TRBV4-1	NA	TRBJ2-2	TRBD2	TGCGCCAGCAGCCGCACCCGCGGGGGGTCGAACACCGGGGAGCTGTTTTTT	CASSRTRGGSNTGELFF
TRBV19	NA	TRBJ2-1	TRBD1	TGTGCCAGTAGTGTAACAGGGGGCGGCCCACCCCAGGATGAGCAGTTCTTC	CASSVTGGGPPQDEQFF
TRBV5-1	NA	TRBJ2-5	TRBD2	TGCGCCAGCAGCTTGGATAGCGGGGGCGGTAAGACCCAGTACTTC	CASSLDSGGGKTQYF
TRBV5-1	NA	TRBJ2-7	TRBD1	TGCGCCAGCAGCTTGGGGACAGGGATCTACGAGCAGTACTTC	CASSLGTGIYEQYF
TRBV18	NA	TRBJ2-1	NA	TGTGCCAGCTCATACGACAGAGGTGAGCAGTTCTTC	CASSYDRGEQFF
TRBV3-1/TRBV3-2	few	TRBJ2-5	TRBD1	TGTGCCAGCAGCCGGCAGGGGGATCAAGAGACCCAGTACTTC	CASSRQGDQETQYF
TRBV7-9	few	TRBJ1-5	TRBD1	TGTGCCCTCCCTCCTCCGGGGGACAGCCACAATCAGCCCCAGCATTTT	CALPPPGDSHNQPQHF
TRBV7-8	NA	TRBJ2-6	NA	TGTGCCGCAGGATCTGGGGCCAACGTCCTGACTTTC	CAAGSGANVLTF
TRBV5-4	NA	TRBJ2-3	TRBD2	TGTGCCAGCACCCGGGGGGGGGAGGTTAGCACAGATACGCAGTATTTT	CASTRGGEVSTDTQYF
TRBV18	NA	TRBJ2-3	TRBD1	TGTGCCAGCTCACCCCCGGACAGGAGAAGAACAGATACGCAGTATTTT	CASSPPDRRRTDTQYF
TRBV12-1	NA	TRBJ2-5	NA	TGTGCCAGCAGCTTTGGTTCCGGGGTCCACGAGACCCAGTACTTC	CASSFGSGVHETQYF
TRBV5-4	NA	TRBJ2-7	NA	TGTGCCAGTAGGACCTGGGGGCGCTACGAGCAGTACTTC	CASRTWGRYEQYF